Following are 27 T cell receptor beta chains from one sample sequenced in a study of OX40 agonist ivuxolimab in advanced cancers. Libraries were prepared by immunoSEQ multiplex PCR; TCRdb keeps only in-frame clonotypes and omits some of them. The profile covers some 80,000 clones, with about nine tenths appearing a single time and more than 2.5% taken by the ten largest. The source material was CD4+ or CD8+ T cells sorted from blood, sampled in a trial of the OX40 agonist ivuxolimab. These receptors came from an adult with an advanced solid tumor such as melanoma, head and neck, liver or kidney cancer.

The chain links TRBV9 to TRBJ1-1; D remains ambiguous. Trimming removed 4 bases at V and 0 bases at J, with 13 bases between. Germline CDR1 is SGDLS and CDR2 is YYNGEE. The CDR3 totals 15 residues. The chain's CDR3 is CASSPLEGMNTEAFF. The CDR3 bases are TGTGCCAGCAGCCCTTTGGAGGGCATGAACACTGAAGCTTTCTTT.

The CDR3, as DNA: TGTGCCAGCAGGTTCGCGGGAAGGAATGAAGCTTTCTTT. Translated: CASRFAGRNEAFF. This sequence joins TRBV6-5 and TRBJ1-1; D is undetermined. Germline CDR1 reads MNHEY; CDR2 reads SVGAGI. V dropped 6 bases and J dropped 7 bases, with 15 bases sitting between them. This CDR3 contains 13 residues.

To note about this clone: Additional DNA sequences in this sample encode the identical CDR3. The chain combines TRBV5-1 with TRBJ2-1; D is unclear. From germline, CDR1 is SGHRS and CDR2 YFSETQ. The CDR3 extends over 15 amino acids. The germline V and J ends were trimmed by 0 bases and 0 bases, with 7 bases remaining between them. DNA of the CDR3: TGCGCCAGCAGCTTGGAGCCTAGCTCCTACAATGAGCAGTTCTTC. Amino acid sequence: CASSLEPSSYNEQFF.

The chain links TRBV19 to TRBJ2-3, with TRBD2 matching 10 bases. Losses at the gene ends were 10 bases for V and 0 bases for J; bases not matched to a gene: 13. The germline CDR1 and CDR2 sequences are LNHDA and SQIVND (reference sequence). CDR3 length equals 17 residues. CDR3 protein: CATSGTSALTSTDTQYF. The CDR3 DNA reads as TGTGCCACCTCTGGGACTAGCGCGCTAACTAGCACAGATACGCAGTATTTT.

V is TRBV28 and J is TRBJ1-2; perhaps TRBD1 as D (5 bases). This CDR3 is built from 13 residues. The ends were cut back, 6 bases at V and 6 bases at J, with 14 bases in the middle. Germline values: CDR1 MDHEN, CDR2 SYDVKM. This chain's CDR3 is CASSRWGSDGYTF. In DNA form, the CDR3 reads TGTGCCAGCAGCCGTTGGGGGTCGGATGGCTACACCTTC.

Turning to this clone: The sample has other DNA sequences that encode this CDR3 too. This rearrangement joins TRBV7-2 to TRBJ2-7; D possibly corresponds to TRBD2 (5 bases). CDR1 and CDR2 (germline): SGHTA, FQGNSA. V lost 5 bases and J 3 bases, leaving 14 bases between the germline ends. This CDR3 contains 14 residues. In nucleotides, the CDR3 is TGTGCCAGCAGCCCTAGCAGGAGCCTCTACGAGCAGTACTTC. Encoded protein: CASSPSRSLYEQYF.

The chain combines TRBV4-1 with TRBJ2-5, with TRBD1 matching 7 bases. This CDR3 has 15 amino acids. Per the germline V gene, CDR1 is MGHRA and CDR2 is YSYEKL. Trimming removed 4 bases from V and 4 bases from J; junction bases left unmatched: 9. In nucleotides, the CDR3 is TGCGCCAGCAGCCCTAGACAGGGAGCATCAGAGACCCAGTACTTC. Protein: CASSPRQGASETQYF.

J is TRBJ1-2 and V is TRBV9; 7 bases agree with TRBD1. Germline V lookup: CDR1 SGDLS, CDR2 YYNGEE. There are 14 residues in the CDR3. V trimming: 4 bases; J trimming: 7 bases; junction bases outside the gene matches: 10. CDR3 in DNA: TGTGCCAGCAGCCCCTTGACAGGGCCCGCTGGCTACACCTTC. Amino acid sequence: CASSPLTGPAGYTF.

V is TRBV5-1 and J is TRBJ2-1, with 7 bases aligning to TRBD1. V dropped 2 bases and J dropped 8; count of bases not matched to a gene: 7. In germline, CDR1 is SGHRS, CDR2 YFSETQ. This CDR3 comprises 14 residues. The CDR3 spells CASSLGQAADEQFF. CDR3 sequence (DNA): TGCGCCAGCAGCTTAGGACAGGCAGCCGATGAGCAGTTCTTC.

This chain joins TRBV2 and TRBJ1-5, with 9 bases fitting TRBD1. Germline V CDR1 and CDR2: SNHLY, FYNNEI. This CDR3 spans 14 amino acids. Trimming cost V 5 bases and J 7 bases; bases outside gene matches: 6. The CDR3 coding sequence is TGTGCCAGCAGTTTGACAGGGGGAGAGCAGCCCCAGCATTTT. It translates to CASSLTGGEQPQHF. The full variable domain, with the rest looked up from reference TRBV2 and TRBJ1-5, is EPEVTQTPSHQVTQMGQEVILRCVPISNHLYFYWYRQILGQKVEFLVSFYNNEISEKSEIFDDQFSVERPDGSNFTLKIRSTKLEDSAMYFCASSLTGGEQPQHFGDGTRLSIL.

The chain carries TRBV6-1 and TRBJ1-5; D not resolved. The CDR3 length is 15 residues. Germline V gene data show CDR1 as MNHNS and CDR2 as SASEGT. V dropped 1 base and J dropped 6 bases, with 13 bases sitting between them. The DNA of the CDR3 is TGTGCCAGCAGTGAAGGCAGTTCAAAGGGTCAGCCCCAGCATTTT. Translated, it gives CASSEGSSKGQPQHF.

This clone was seen only once. The chain is built from TRBV4-2 and TRBJ2-7; 8 nucleotides agree with TRBD1. Germline values: CDR1 LGHNA, CDR2 YNFKEQ. The CDR3 totals 15 residues. After removal of 4 bases from V and 1 base from J, the junction contained 6 bases not matched to a gene. CDR3 amino acids: CASSPAGQDSYEQYF. The CDR3 coding sequence is TGTGCCAGCAGCCCGGCGGGACAGGATTCCTACGAGCAGTACTTC.

The chain carries TRBV2 and TRBJ2-1; D is uncertain. V lost 11 bases, J lost 1 base, and 15 bases lay in between. Germline V gene sequence: CDR1 SNHLY, CDR2 FYNNEI. There are 14 residues in the CDR3. In DNA form, the CDR3 reads TGTGCCTCTGCCAGCTCGAGGTCCTACAATGAGCAGTTCTTC. Translated, it gives CASASSRSYNEQFF.

This chain uses TRBV7-9 with TRBJ2-7; D not certain. The CDR3 spans 11 residues. Germline V CDR1 and CDR2: SEHNR, FQNEAQ (reference sequence). The V and J ends lost 1 base and 7 bases respectively, with 5 bases between them. CDR3: CASSLDGEQYF. The CDR3 DNA sequence: TGTGCCAGCAGCTTAGACGGGGAGCAGTACTTC.

V usage is TRBV27 and J usage is TRBJ2-1, with 14 bases identical to TRBD2. CDR3 length equals 14 residues. Germline CDR1 and CDR2: MNHEY and SMNVEV (reference sequence). Unmatched junction bases numbered 4, after V lost 6 bases and J lost 9 bases. CDR3 residues: CASRSGLAGGEQFF. The CDR3 DNA reads as TGTGCCAGCAGATCTGGACTAGCGGGGGGTGAGCAGTTCTTC.

The gene calls are TRBV29-1 and TRBJ1-4, with TRBD1 as a possible D gene (5 bases). Germline V gives CDR1 SQVTM, CDR2 ANQGSEA. V was cut by 7 bases and J by 8 bases, with 17 bases left in between. This CDR3 contains 13 residues. In DNA, the CDR3 is TGCAGCGCCTCCCGGGGCCGAGGGGAAAAACTGTTTTTT. Translation gives CSASRGRGEKLFF.

J is TRBJ1-3 and V is TRBV5-4, with a possible D match to TRBD1 (6 bases). Germline CDR1 SGHNT, CDR2 YYREEE (reference sequence). The CDR3 has 15 amino acids. V lost 3 bases and J lost 3, with 13 bases in between. In DNA form, the CDR3 reads TGTGCCAGCAGCTCACCAAGACAGGATGGAAACACCATATATTTT. Encoded protein: CASSSPRQDGNTIYF.

This chain links TRBV5-1 with TRBJ1-1; a weak D match, TRBD1 (6 bases). V lost 4 bases and J lost 2, with 12 bases in between. Per the germline V gene, CDR1 is SGHRS and CDR2 is YFSETQ. This CDR3 is built from 14 residues. The CDR3 sequence: CASSGRGSNTEAFF. CDR3 bases: TGCGCCAGCAGCGGGAGGGGGAGCAACACTGAAGCTTTCTTT.

The chain couples TRBV28 to TRBJ2-7, with D perhaps given as TRBD1 or TRBD2 (5 bases each). CDR3 length equals 15 residues. The germline CDR1 and CDR2 sequences are MDHEN and SYDVKM. V shed 4 bases and J shed 7 bases, with 20 bases lying between them. The DNA of the CDR3 is TGTGCCAGCAGTTCCCAAACAAGGGACCCAACGGAGCAGTACTTC. This translates into CASSSQTRDPTEQYF.

The V gene is TRBV10-3, the J gene TRBJ2-5, with 7 nucleotides matching TRBD2. The CDR3 runs 13 residues. Germline assignment: CDR1 ENHRY and CDR2 SYGVKD. The J segment lost 5 bases and the V segment lost 6 bases, leaving 6 bases of the junction unmatched. The CDR3 sequence: CAISYAGEETQYF. CDR3 nucleotides: TGTGCCATCAGCTACGCGGGGGAGGAGACCCAGTACTTC.

This clone was detected only a few times. The genes are TRBV5-1 and TRBJ1-3, with TRBD1 as a possible D gene (5 bases). This CDR3 contains 15 residues. V gave up 0 bases and J gave up 5 bases, with 12 bases separating them. Germline V gene sequence: CDR1 SGHRS, CDR2 YFSETQ. CDR3 in amino acids: CASSLAVGGRNTIYF. In DNA, the CDR3 is TGCGCCAGCAGCTTGGCCGTCGGGGGGAGAAACACCATATATTTT.

This clone was picked up one time. This sequence joins TRBV4-1 and TRBJ2-2, with 7 bases fitting TRBD1. The germline V gene has CDR1 MGHRA and CDR2 YSYEKL. This CDR3 spans 17 amino acids. J gave up 6 bases and V 4 bases, and 14 bases lay outside the gene matches. As DNA, the CDR3 is TGCGCCAGCAGCCCCCACCGCCCTACAGGGGCGGCCGGGGAGCTGTTTTTT. This gives the protein CASSPHRPTGAAGELFF.

This chain uses TRBV2 with TRBJ1-5; possible D gene TRBD1, 5 bases. From germline, CDR1 is SNHLY and CDR2 FYNNEI. Trimming left V 8 bases short and J 2 bases short, with 13 bases between. The CDR3 loop spans 14 amino acids. The CDR3, as DNA: TGTGCCAGCGCTCAAGAGGGGCGCAATCAGCCCCAGCATTTT. Its protein is CASAQEGRNQPQHF.

The V and J genes are TRBV5-5 and TRBJ2-1; D remains ambiguous. CDR3 length equals 15 residues. V was shortened by 4 bases and J by 5 bases, with 16 bases between the two germline ends. The germline V gene encodes CDR1 SGHKS and CDR2 YYEKEE (reference sequence). The CDR3 reads CASSPTFSAHNEQFF. CDR3 bases: TGTGCCAGCAGCCCTACCTTCAGTGCCCACAATGAGCAGTTCTTC.

The rearrangement joins TRBV2 to TRBJ2-1; tentatively, D is TRBD1 or TRBD2 (5 bases each). From germline, CDR1 is SNHLY and CDR2 FYNNEI. This CDR3 is 12 amino acids long. V was trimmed by 6 bases and J by 7 bases, leaving 10 bases between them. In DNA, the CDR3 is TGTGCCAGCAGCGGGGACGTAAATGAGCAGTTCTTC. This gives the protein CASSGDVNEQFF.

The rearrangement joins TRBV5-1 to TRBJ1-2; D remains ambiguous. V was trimmed by 0 bases and J by 8 bases, leaving 20 bases between them. The V gene's germline CDR1 is SGHRS and CDR2 YFSETQ. The CDR3 extends over 16 amino acids. CDR3: CASSLEQPRSAGGYTF. The CDR3 DNA reads as TGCGCCAGCAGCTTGGAACAGCCGAGGTCGGCGGGGGGCTACACCTTC.

The chain has TRBV28 and TRBJ2-7, with D perhaps matching TRBD2 (5 bases). The CDR3 consists of 11 residues. Looked up from germline, CDR1 is MDHEN and CDR2 is SYDVKM. V gave up 7 bases and J gave up 4 bases, with 8 bases separating them. CDR3 coding DNA: TGTGCCAGCACACGGGAATACGAGCAGTACTTC. This translates into CASTREYEQYF.